This T cell receptor (beta chain) was obtained from a study of T cell changes during pregnancy in multiple sclerosis. Germline trimming cut 3 bases from V and 7 bases from J; bases unmatched to any gene: 12. Germline V gene lookup returns CDR1 SQVTM and CDR2 ANQGSEA. The CDR3 has 17 residues. Clones were sequenced by immunoSEQ multiplex PCR, and TCRdb holds only the in-frame ones, with some missing. The sample carries about 40,000 clones, approximately 92% recorded once. This receptor was obtained from a female donor with multiple sclerosis, enrolled in a pregnancy study. Material: peripheral blood, obtained before pregnancy. The rearrangement uses TRBV29-1 and TRBJ2-1, with TRBD2 matching over 13 bases. The CDR3 reads CSVEGETSGRKGNEQFF. CDR3 nucleotide sequence: TGCAGCGTTGAGGGAGAGACTAGCGGGAGGAAAGGGAATGAGCAGTTCTTC.